This T cell receptor (beta chain) was observed in a study of breast tumors, draining lymph nodes, adjacent tissues. Whole-study results and caveats: That most tumor T cells come from lymph nodes remained unproven. Tumor TCR diversity was below lymph nodes but above nontumor tissue. Luminal-like breast cancer showed significantly higher tumor–nontumor repertoire similarity than basal-like.

Breast cancer patients provided tissue from their axillary draining lymph nodes. This clonotype was seen many times. Its antigen is unknown. TCRdb used MiXCR to reprocess the multiplex PCR reads, holding one entry per CDR3 protein. The sample records about 230,000 distinct CDR3 sequences, 32% being singletons. V was shortened by 4 bases and J by 7 bases, with 20 bases between the two germline ends. The CDR3 is 16 residues long. Germline V gene data show CDR1 as SGHTA and CDR2 as FQGTGA. The chain combines TRBV7-3 with TRBJ1-5, with D unclear. The specimen was axillary lymph node tissue. The receptor's source is a female donor with breast cancer. Some clones in this sample may be carry-over from other donors' samples. Written as DNA, the CDR3 is TGTGCCAGCAGCTCCCGCTACCGGGGAAAGTGCCAGCCCCAGCATTTT. Translation gives CASSSRYRGKCQPQHF.